The following is a TCR beta chain sequence with its context. It lacks a known antigen. Base quality data are lacking; no much larger clone is found one base away. In the same sample, other DNA sequences code for this CDR3. Looking up the germline V gene yields CDR1 MDHEN and CDR2 SYDVKM. V loses 3 bases of germline sequence and J loses 7 bases, and the interval between the two ends is 4 bases. Including cysteine and phenylalanine, the CDR3 has 11 amino acids. Only CDR3 DNA remains: 33 bases, in frame from the first base. These data come from a study of blood T cell repertoires in COVID-19 (dated by TCRdb to the early 2020s). Background on the whole study: The collaborator samples originated in the United States, Italy and Spain and spanned the acute and convalescent phases of COVID-19. The prospective study material was composed of cDNA or gDNA derived from T cells, B-cell-depleted T cells, or PBMCs. The dataset comprised deeply sampled blood TCRbeta repertoires from subjects exposed to, actively infected with, or recovered from COVID-19. The repertoires were made available in a free public database intended to serve as a resource for research on the immune response to SARS-CoV-2. Samples came from the ongoing ImmuneRACE study (first 160 participants) plus 1,254 subjects from 6 global collaborators. Sample metadata almost always included a de-identified subject ID, COVID-19 status, age in years and sex. Where HLA class I and class II types were available, the types were taken from metadata supplied by the sample provider, not from assay-based typing. The research as a whole found: The amount of clinical and demographic metadata varied by source and participant and was provided uncurated.

TCRbeta CDR3 regions were amplified from genomic DNA using the immunoSEQ Assay, a bias-controlled multiplex PCR. As for the original processing: Nucleated cell counts per sample were estimated from amplification of reference gene primers within the assay. To quantify the absolute abundance of each unique TCRbeta CDR3 rearrangement, sequence reads were collapsed and filtered. For each sample, productive Simpson clonality was calculated by taking the square root of Simpson's diversity index across productive rearrangements. TCRdb provides this immuneACCESS table in a form limited to in-frame rearrangements. Some clones are lacking; in checked studies, under half of them reflect an unresolved V gene, and why the rest are absent is not known. Clone size and the V and J calls come from that table; the DNA yielded D and trimming. This sample comprises about 440,000 clones, 87% of them detected only once. The ten largest clones capture almost 2% of the sample.

Participants in the prospective study were enrolled through a virtual design, were aged about 18 to 89 years, and lived in 24 United States geographic areas. To assign participants to cohorts, the prospective study relied on clinical history that participants themselves reported in a screening survey and a study questionnaire. Each participant in the prospective study had whole blood, serum and a nasopharyngeal or oropharyngeal swab collected by mobile phlebotomists. Prospective study participants could optionally give additional blood draws and questionnaires over an approximately two-month period. Prospective study blood samples were shipped either frozen or at room temperature before DNA extraction.

The source is a woman younger than 35 with acute COVID-19. What was sequenced was PBMCs or T cells enriched from blood (not recorded which). The chain is assembled from TRBV28 and TRBJ1-5; the D gene identity is not certain. The sequence in DNA is TGTGCCAGCAGTTTCGGGCAGCCCCAGCATTTT. This sequence encodes CASSFGQPQHF.